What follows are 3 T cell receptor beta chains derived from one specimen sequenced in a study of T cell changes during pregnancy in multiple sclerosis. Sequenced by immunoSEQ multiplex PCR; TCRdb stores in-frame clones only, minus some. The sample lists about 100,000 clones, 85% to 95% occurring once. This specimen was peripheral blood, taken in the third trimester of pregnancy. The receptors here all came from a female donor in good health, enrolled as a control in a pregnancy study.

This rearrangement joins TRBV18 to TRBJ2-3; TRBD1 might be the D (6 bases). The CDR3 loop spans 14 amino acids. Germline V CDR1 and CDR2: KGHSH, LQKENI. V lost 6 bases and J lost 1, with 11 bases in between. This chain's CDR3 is CASSAGAGTDTQYF. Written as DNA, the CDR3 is TGTGCCAGCTCGGCAGGGGCAGGCACAGATACGCAGTATTTT.

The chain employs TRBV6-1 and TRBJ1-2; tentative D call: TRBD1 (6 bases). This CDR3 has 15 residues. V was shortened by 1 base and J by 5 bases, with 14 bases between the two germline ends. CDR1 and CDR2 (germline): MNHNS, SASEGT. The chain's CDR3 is CASSEDGSGVYGYTF. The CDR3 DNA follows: TGTGCCAGCAGTGAAGATGGGTCAGGGGTTTATGGCTACACCTTC.

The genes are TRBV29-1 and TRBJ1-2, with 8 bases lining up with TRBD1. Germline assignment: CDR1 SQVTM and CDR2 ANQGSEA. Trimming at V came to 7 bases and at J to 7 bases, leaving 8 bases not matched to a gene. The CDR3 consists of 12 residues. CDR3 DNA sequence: TGCAGCGGGGGGGACAGGCGTAGTGGCTACACCTTC. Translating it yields CSGGDRRSGYTF. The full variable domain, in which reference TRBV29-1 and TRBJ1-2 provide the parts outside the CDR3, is SAVISQKPSRDICQRGTSLTIQCQVDSQVTMMFWYRQQPGQSLTLIATANQGSEATYESGFVIDKFPISRPNLTFSTLTVSNMSPEDSSIYLCSGGDRRSGYTFGSGTRLTVV.